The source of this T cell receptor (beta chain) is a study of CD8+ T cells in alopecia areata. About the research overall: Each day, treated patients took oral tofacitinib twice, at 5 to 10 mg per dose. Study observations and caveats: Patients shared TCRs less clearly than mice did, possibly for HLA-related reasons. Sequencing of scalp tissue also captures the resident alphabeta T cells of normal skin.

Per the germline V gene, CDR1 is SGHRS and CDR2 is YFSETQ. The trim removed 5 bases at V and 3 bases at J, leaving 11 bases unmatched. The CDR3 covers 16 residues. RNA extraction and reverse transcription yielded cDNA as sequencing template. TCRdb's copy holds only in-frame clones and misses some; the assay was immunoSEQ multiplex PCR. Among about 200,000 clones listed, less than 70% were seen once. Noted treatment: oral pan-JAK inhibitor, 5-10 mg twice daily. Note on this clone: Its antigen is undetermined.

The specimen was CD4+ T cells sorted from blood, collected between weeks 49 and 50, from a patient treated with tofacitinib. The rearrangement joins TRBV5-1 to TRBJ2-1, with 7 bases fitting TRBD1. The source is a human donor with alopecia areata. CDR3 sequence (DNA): TGCGCCAGCAGGCAACAGGGGTTAGGAGGCTACAATGAGCAGTTCTTC. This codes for CASRQQGLGGYNEQFF.